A single sample is the source of the 30 T cell receptor beta chains below, sequenced in a study of T cells in Graves' hyperthyroidism and ophthalmopathy. Amplification targeted TCR beta CDR3 regions from RNA transcripts. Using the HTBI primer set, a first-round RT-PCR was run on the TCR CDR3. TCRdb re-analysed the multiplex PCR reads in MiXCR, keeping a single row per CDR3 protein. The sample records 600,000 to 700,000 distinct CDR3 sequences, roughly 45% being singletons. Sequencing was done on a sample of peripheral blood or thyroid tissue (not recorded which). Source of these receptors: an adult man with Graves' disease, either hyperthyroidism or ophthalmopathy (not recorded which).

This clonotype was observed once. The chain uses TRBV2 and TRBJ1-2; D is undetermined. V lost 3 bases and J 8 bases, leaving 16 bases between the germline ends. The CDR3 runs to 14 residues. Germline CDR1 and CDR2: SNHLY and FYNNEI. The CDR3 DNA reads as TGTGCCAGCAGTGACGACGGTGGCGCGGGAGGCTACACCTTC. Encoded protein: CASSDDGGAGGYTF.

CDR3: CASSAPGGSANYGYTF. The CDR3 region has the DNA TGTGCCAGCAGCGCCCCGGGGGGGTCGGCTAACTATGGCTACACCTTC. V usage is TRBV7-2 and J usage is TRBJ1-2; TRBD1 is a possible D gene (5 bases). V lost 5 bases and J lost 0, with 16 bases in between. Germline assignment: CDR1 SGHTA and CDR2 FQGNSA. This CDR3 is built from 16 residues.

The chain links TRBV20-1 to TRBJ1-1; 7 bases are a match to TRBD1. With V trimmed by 4 bases and J by 1 base, 12 bases remained unmatched. The CDR3 is 16 amino acids. The germline V gene has CDR1 DFQATT and CDR2 SNEGSKA (reference sequence). CDR3 sequence: CSAKPDRAKWNTEAFF. DNA for the CDR3: TGCAGTGCTAAACCTGACAGGGCTAAATGGAACACTGAAGCTTTCTTT.

This clonotype was recorded a few times. The genes are TRBV14 and TRBJ2-7; D unresolved. The CDR3 contains 15 residues. Germline assignment: CDR1 SGHDN and CDR2 FVKESK. Trimming cost V 0 bases and J 0 bases, with 9 bases left between them. CDR3 loop: CASSQESSNSYEQYF. The CDR3 coding sequence is TGTGCCAGCAGCCAAGAAAGCAGCAACTCCTACGAGCAGTACTTC.

The chain joins TRBV20-1 to TRBJ1-5, with D maybe TRBD1 (6 bases). This CDR3 region has 15 residues. The germline gives CDR1 DFQATT, CDR2 SNEGSKA (reference sequence). Trimming stripped 0 bases from V and 8 bases from J, with 17 bases between. CDR3: CSARDSGTGREPQHF. CDR3 DNA: TGCAGTGCTAGAGATAGTGGAACAGGGCGGGAGCCCCAGCATTTT.

The V gene is TRBV13, the J gene TRBJ1-4; D possibly corresponds to TRBD1 (5 bases). Trimming removed 0 bases at V and 8 bases at J, with 13 bases between. The CDR3 loop spans 15 amino acids. CDR1 and CDR2 from the germline V gene are PRHDT and FYEKMQ (reference sequence). The chain's CDR3 is CASSLGRAGSEKLFF. As DNA, the CDR3 is TGTGCCAGCAGCTTAGGGAGGGCAGGGTCCGAAAAACTGTTTTTT.

This chain joins TRBV2 and TRBJ2-7; TRBD1 is a possible D gene (6 bases). Trimming removed 6 bases at V and 0 bases at J, with 12 bases between. This CDR3 is built from 14 residues. CDR1 and CDR2 from the germline V gene are SNHLY and FYNNEI. The CDR3 protein is CASRTGTHSYEQYF. CDR3 DNA sequence: TGTGCCAGCAGGACCGGGACACACTCCTACGAGCAGTACTTC.

The chain has TRBV2 and TRBJ2-7; D is unresolved. Trimming pared 4 bases from V and 7 bases from J, leaving 5 bases between. The CDR3 extends over 10 amino acids. Germline values: CDR1 SNHLY, CDR2 FYNNEI. The CDR3 protein is CASSVWEQYF. The CDR3 DNA reads TGTGCCAGCAGTGTGTGGGAGCAGTACTTC.

As to this clonotype: The junction departs from the called germline gene at one end, perhaps through a read error. This chain uses TRBV7-9 with TRBJ1-2; weak D call: TRBD1 (6 bases). The CDR3 length is 13 residues. Per germline, CDR1 SEHNR and CDR2 FQNEAQ (reference sequence). The CDR3 DNA follows: TGTGCCGGCAGCTTATCACAGGGCTATGGCTACACCTTC. Its protein is CAGSLSQGYGYTF.

At least ten counts were recorded for this clonotype. The rearrangement links TRBV20-1 to TRBJ2-5, with TRBD1 matching over 9 bases. V lost 5 bases, J lost 9 bases, and 13 bases stayed unmatched. In germline, CDR1 is DFQATT, CDR2 SNEGSKA (reference sequence). The CDR3 length is 14 residues. The CDR3 region is CSAGGDRATSPQYF. CDR3 bases: TGCAGTGCTGGGGGGGACAGGGCCACTAGTCCCCAGTACTTC.

This clonotype was observed a few times. The gene calls are TRBV9 and TRBJ1-5, with TRBD1 identical over 7 bases. The germline V gene encodes CDR1 SGDLS and CDR2 YYNGEE. The trim removed 5 bases at V and 9 bases at J, leaving 11 bases unmatched. This CDR3 is built from 14 residues. DNA for the CDR3: TGTGCCAGCAGTGAAGGACAGGCCCCTGGGCCCCAGCATTTT. It is translated as CASSEGQAPGPQHF. The full variable domain, rest sourced from reference TRBV9 and TRBJ1-5, is DSGVTQTPKHLITATGQRVTLRCSPRSGDLSVYWYQQSLDQGLQFLIQYYNGEERAKGNILERFSAQQFPDLHSELNLSSLELGDSALYFCASSEGQAPGPQHFGDGTRLSIL.

The genes are TRBV7-8 and TRBJ2-2; D is perhaps TRBD1 (6 bases). Germline CDR1 SGHVS, CDR2 FQNEAQ. Trimming took 5 bases from V and 4 from J, leaving 17 bases between them. The CDR3 loop spans 16 amino acids. The CDR3 is CASSHGTPDVTGELFF. The CDR3 DNA reads TGTGCCAGCAGCCACGGGACACCGGATGTCACCGGGGAGCTGTTTTTT.

This clonotype was recorded once. CDR3 in amino acids: CASSLQYSYEQYF. CDR3 sequence (DNA): TGTGCCAGCAGTTTGCAGTACTCCTACGAGCAGTACTTC. This chain joins TRBV25-1 and TRBJ2-7, with no clear D. Germline V gene sequence: CDR1 MGHDK, CDR2 SYGVNS. Deletions cut 5 bases from V and 0 bases from J, with 8 bases between. The CDR3 sequence is 13 residues long.

The V and J genes are TRBV29-1 and TRBJ2-1; TRBD2 matches 8 bases. Germline CDR1 and CDR2: SQVTM and ANQGSEA. The CDR3 is 15 amino acids. J lost 0 bases, V lost 6 bases, and 7 bases had no gene match. The CDR3 DNA reads as TGCAGCGTCGAGGGAAGCGGGAGCTCCTACAATGAGCAGTTCTTC. It translates to CSVEGSGSSYNEQFF.

The V call is TRBV29-1, the J call TRBJ1-5; no reliable D call. CDR1 is SQVTM and CDR2 is ANQGSEA in the germline V gene. The germline V and J ends were trimmed by 6 bases and 11 bases, with 20 bases remaining between them. This CDR3 has 13 amino acids. This CDR3 is CSVTVTSVETQHF. In nucleotides, the CDR3 is TGCAGCGTGACGGTTACTAGCGTTGAGACCCAGCATTTT.

This clonotype was recorded only once. In nucleotides, the CDR3 is TGCAGCGGGAAACAGGGGGCTTATGAAAAACTGTTTTTT. It yields the protein CSGKQGAYEKLFF. The rearrangement joins TRBV29-1 to TRBJ1-4; TRBD1 matches at 9 bases. This CDR3 is 13 amino acids long. The ends lost 7 bases at V and 6 bases at J; junction bases unmatched: 6. In germline, CDR1 is SQVTM, CDR2 ANQGSEA. The complete variable domain, with remaining parts taken from reference TRBV29-1 and TRBJ1-4, reads SAVISQKPSRDICQRGTSLTIQCQVDSQVTMMFWYRQQPGQSLTLIATANQGSEATYESGFVIDKFPISRPNLTFSTLTVSNMSPEDSSIYLCSGKQGAYEKLFFGSGTQLSVL.

The gene calls are TRBV2 and TRBJ2-7, with TRBD2 identical over 7 bases. The CDR3 totals 12 residues. CDR1 is SNHLY and CDR2 is FYNNEI in the germline V gene. V was clipped by 8 bases and J by 6 bases; unmatched bases: 7. CDR3 coding DNA: TGTGCCAGCTTGGGAGGGCCTGGCGAGCAGTACTTC. Its translation: CASLGGPGEQYF.

This clonotype appeared a few times. The CDR3 spells CSARETAFNQPQHF. The CDR3 nucleotides are TGCAGTGCTAGGGAGACAGCCTTCAATCAGCCCCAGCATTTT. The chain links TRBV20-1 to TRBJ1-5; possible D gene TRBD1, 5 bases. Per the germline V gene, CDR1 is DFQATT and CDR2 is SNEGSKA (reference sequence). V lost 3 bases, J lost 3 bases, and 12 bases lay in between. This CDR3 comprises 14 residues.

This clonotype occurred many times. The genes are TRBV7-9 and TRBJ1-2, with D possibly TRBD1 on 6 matching bases. The V end lost 5 bases, the J end lost 2 bases, and 9 bases lay between the germline ends. There are 13 residues in the CDR3. Germline V CDR1 and CDR2: SEHNR, FQNEAQ (reference sequence). The CDR3 DNA reads as TGTGCCAGCAGCGAGGACAGCAACTATGGCTACACCTTC. Its translation: CASSEDSNYGYTF.

This clonotype has more than one count but fewer than ten. The rearrangement joins TRBV5-1 to TRBJ1-1, with a possible D match to TRBD1 (5 bases). The V end was cut by 0 bases, the J end by 4 bases, with 16 bases between. The CDR3 totals 16 residues. The germline V gene encodes CDR1 SGHRS and CDR2 YFSETQ. The CDR3 is CASSLAPARVGTEAFF. DNA for the CDR3: TGCGCCAGCAGCTTGGCCCCGGCCAGGGTGGGCACTGAAGCTTTCTTT. Drawing the rest from reference TRBV5-1 and TRBJ1-1, the complete variable domain is KAGVTQTPRYLIKTRGQQVTLSCSPISGHRSVSWYQQTPGQGLQFLFEYFSETQRNKGNFPGRFSGRQFSNSRSEMNVSTLELGDSALYLCASSLAPARVGTEAFFGQGTRLTVV.

With respect to this clonotype: The CDR3 does not end in the conserved phenylalanine or tryptophan, so this is likely a read error. The DNA for the CDR3 is TGTGCCAGTAGTATGAAGGGCCGAAATGAAAAACTGTTTCTT. This sequence encodes CASSMKGRNEKLFL. V is TRBV19 and J is TRBJ1-4, with unresolved D. CDR3 length equals 14 residues. In germline, CDR1 is LNHDA, CDR2 SQIVND (reference sequence). Trimming shortened V by 3 bases and J by 5 bases, and 10 bases separated the two germline ends.

This chain links TRBV29-1 with TRBJ1-2, with 9 nucleotides matching TRBD1. The CDR3 covers 12 residues. V was pared by 8 bases and J by 8 bases, with 9 bases of the junction left unmatched. The germline V gene has CDR1 SQVTM and CDR2 ANQGSEA. This CDR3 reads CSSARDRDGYTF. The CDR3 nucleotides read TGCAGCAGTGCCCGGGACAGGGACGGCTACACCTTC. The full variable domain, its missing parts supplied by reference TRBV29-1 and TRBJ1-2, is SAVISQKPSRDICQRGTSLTIQCQVDSQVTMMFWYRQQPGQSLTLIATANQGSEATYESGFVIDKFPISRPNLTFSTLTVSNMSPEDSSIYLCSSARDRDGYTFGSGTRLTVV.

The rearrangement joins TRBV5-1 to TRBJ2-5; 11 positions agree with TRBD2. The CDR3 covers 16 residues. V lost 0 bases to trimming and J lost 5 bases; unmatched junction nucleotides: 6. Germline-derived CDR1 and CDR2 are SGHRS and YFSETQ. The CDR3 coding sequence is TGCGCCAGCAGCTTGGGCACTAGCGGGAGAGTGGAGACCCAGTACTTC. It translates to CASSLGTSGRVETQYF.

V usage is TRBV2 and J usage is TRBJ1-5; 9 nucleotides match TRBD1. Germline lookup yields CDR1 SNHLY and CDR2 FYNNEI. V lost 3 bases, J lost 4 bases, and 4 bases stayed unmatched. The CDR3 is 15 amino acids. CDR3 protein: CASSDGQGLNQPQHF. The CDR3 nucleotides read TGTGCCAGCAGTGACGGACAGGGGCTTAATCAGCCCCAGCATTTT.

This clonotype has a handful of counts. The V gene is TRBV2, the J gene TRBJ1-1; no reliable D call. The germline gives CDR1 SNHLY, CDR2 FYNNEI. V was shortened by 5 bases and J by 1 base, with 14 bases between the two germline ends. CDR3 length: 15 residues. DNA of the CDR3: TGTGCCAGCAGTCCGCAGGTTTTACCGAACACTGAAGCTTTCTTT. It codes for CASSPQVLPNTEAFF.

This clonotype came up many times. The rearrangement joins TRBV2 to TRBJ2-7; 9 positions match TRBD1. Trimming took 10 bases from V and 2 from J; bases not matched to a gene: 6. Germline V gene lookup returns CDR1 SNHLY and CDR2 FYNNEI. The length of the CDR3 is 13 residues. CDR3: CANHDRGTYEQYF. The DNA for the CDR3 is TGTGCCAACCACGACAGGGGGACCTACGAGCAGTACTTC.

This chain links TRBV6-1 with TRBJ1-4; D gene unclear. Germline V lookup: CDR1 MNHNS, CDR2 SASEGT. There are 16 residues in the CDR3. Trimming left V 4 bases short and J 5 bases short, with 17 bases between. The chain's CDR3 is CASSGRLGRQNEKLFF. CDR3 coding DNA: TGTGCCAGCAGTGGAAGGTTGGGCAGGCAAAATGAAAAACTGTTTTTT.

Remarks on this clonotype: Germline is not matched at one junction end, which may reflect a read error. The V call is TRBV6-1, the J call TRBJ1-1; TRBD1 is a possible D gene (5 bases). The length of the CDR3 is 13 residues. CDR1 and CDR2 (germline): MNHNS, SASEGT. CDR3 protein: CASSLRRGREASF. CDR3 nucleotides: TGTGCCAGCAGCTTACGAAGGGGCCGTGAAGCTTCCTTT.

This clonotype was observed at least ten times. The rearrangement uses TRBV11-2 and TRBJ2-7; perhaps TRBD1 as D (5 bases). V was trimmed by 1 base and J by 4 bases, leaving 8 bases between them. Germline V gene lookup returns CDR1 SGHAT and CDR2 FQNNGV. The CDR3 runs to 13 residues. The CDR3 loop is CASSLGGEYEQYF. CDR3 coding DNA: TGTGCCAGCAGCTTAGGGGGCGAATACGAGCAGTACTTC. Together with reference TRBV11-2 and TRBJ2-7, the CDR3 gives the full variable domain: EAGVAQSPRYKIIEKRQSVAFWCNPISGHATLYWYQQILGQGPKLLIQFQNNGVVDDSQLPKDRFSAERLKGVDSTLKIQPAKLEDSAVYLCASSLGGEYEQYFGPGTRLTVT.

The chain links TRBV20-1 to TRBJ2-2, with TRBD2 matching 10 bases. Germline V gene lookup returns CDR1 DFQATT and CDR2 SNEGSKA (reference sequence). V gave up 6 bases and J gave up 1 base; unmatched junction bases: 14. The CDR3 is made up of 18 amino acids. CDR3 in amino acids: CSADGSSGSGMNTGELFF. For the CDR3, the DNA is TGCAGTGCAGACGGGTCTAGCGGGAGTGGAATGAACACCGGGGAGCTGTTTTTT.